Below are 6 T cell receptor beta chains sequenced from a single sample in a study of cytomegalovirus exposure and HLA in healthy donors. Researchers ran the PCR with 60 Vbeta and 13 Jbeta primers. The method was immunoSEQ multiplex PCR; TCRdb's version includes in-frame clones alone and lacks a portion of them. The sample includes under 200,000 clones, 65% to 70% of them seen just once. The sample comprised PBMCs. The source is a woman aged 18-29 years in good health and CMV-seropositive.

This rearrangement joins TRBV29-1 to TRBJ2-5; D remains ambiguous. The J call may not be correct, given that the DNA end is closer to TRBJ2-7. CDR1 SQVTM and CDR2 ANQGSEA come from the germline V gene. The CDR3 extends over 11 amino acids. The DNA of the CDR3 is TGCAGCGCAGAAGACTTCTACGAGCAGTACTTC. Amino acid sequence: CSAEDFYEQYF.

This clone was observed a few times. This chain joins TRBV27 and TRBJ1-3, with TRBD1 identical over 7 bases. V lost 4 bases and J lost 1; bases outside the gene matches: 1. CDR1 is MNHEY, CDR2 SMNVEV, per germline (reference sequence). This CDR3 is 14 amino acids long. The CDR3 reads CASSYRGSGNTIYF. The DNA for the CDR3 is TGTGCCAGCAGTTACAGGGGATCTGGAAACACCATATATTTT.

The chain links TRBV5-6 to TRBJ2-3, with TRBD2 matching over 14 bases. V dropped 5 bases and J dropped 4; count of bases not matched to a gene: 6. The CDR3 contains 16 residues. CDR1 is SGHDT and CDR2 is YYEEEE in the germline V gene. The CDR3 protein is CASRSRLAGGSDTQYF. Written as DNA, the CDR3 is TGTGCCAGCAGATCCCGACTAGCGGGAGGGTCAGATACGCAGTATTTT.

The DNA for the CDR3 is TGTGCCATCAGTGACCAGGGGGGAGCTTTCTTT. It encodes CAISDQGGAFF. The chain has TRBV10-3 and TRBJ1-1; 7 bases fit TRBD1. Germline V gene data show CDR1 as ENHRY and CDR2 as SYGVKD. V was pared by 3 bases and J by 10 bases, with 2 bases of the junction left unmatched. This CDR3 is 11 amino acids long.

The gene calls are TRBV5-1 and TRBJ1-5, with 9 bases that match TRBD1. Per the germline V gene, CDR1 is SGHRS and CDR2 is YFSETQ. The CDR3 has 15 residues. J was trimmed by 5 bases and V by 0 bases; bases with no gene match: 3. CDR3 bases: TGCGCCAGCAGCTTGGGGGGACAGGGCCATCAGCCCCAGCATTTT. As protein: CASSLGGQGHQPQHF.

The J gene is TRBJ2-2, the V gene TRBV4-1; possible D gene TRBD1, 5 bases. This CDR3 region has 14 residues. V lost 3 bases, J lost 4 bases, and 9 bases lay in between. CDR1 and CDR2 from the germline V gene are MGHRA and YSYEKL. The DNA for the CDR3 is TGCGCCAGCAGCCAGGTTGGGGCCACCGGGGAGCTGTTTTTT. Translating gives CASSQVGATGELFF.